The entry that follows covers one T cell receptor beta chain sequence. The cohort comprised adults aged roughly 18 to 95 years residing in about two dozen US areas. The data derive from a study of blood T cell repertoires in COVID-19. The CDR3 sequence is 15 residues long. V was cut by 1 base and J by 6 bases, with 16 bases left in between. Germline CDR1 is LNHDA and CDR2 is SQIVND (reference sequence). Source study methods: By means of reference gene primer amplification, nucleated cell counts were estimated. TCRdb keeps only in-frame clones here, not all; method: immunoSEQ multiplex PCR. The V and J calls and clone size were taken over from that table, and D and trimming were inferred from the DNA. Of hundreds of thousands of clones in the sample, 85% were seen once.

The sequence was obtained from a man aged 35 to 55 who had recovered from COVID-19. Material: PBMCs or T cells enriched from blood (not recorded which). V usage is TRBV19 and J usage is TRBJ2-7; TRBD1 might be the D (5 bases). The CDR3 nucleotides are TGTGCCAGTAGTATAGGGGGCGGAGCTGGCCTCGAGCAGTACTTC. Its protein product is CASSIGGGAGLEQYF.